These T cell receptor beta chains were read from a single sample in a study of cytomegalovirus exposure and HLA in healthy donors. Assay used: immunoSEQ multiplex PCR; TCRdb lists only in-frame clones, some missing. The repertoire holds about 150,000 clones, with 80% as singletons. The specimen sequenced was PBMCs. The source of these receptors is a man younger than 40 in good health. Both conserved end residues are part of each CDR3. A D gene is named only where the DNA matches it firmly. Rows may omit the clone size; those that give it use once, few, many or a size class.

>TRBJ1-3|-|-|TRBV6-5
CASSLGGDRNTIYF
TGTGCCAGCAGCCTAGGGGGGGATAGAAACACCATATATTTT
>TRBJ1-5|-|-|TRBV6-5
CASSYRGGQPQHF
TGTGCCAGCAGTTACAGGGGGGGTCAGCCCCAGCATTTT
>TRBJ2-1|-|-|TRBV4-1
CASSQASRQGNNNEQFF
TGCGCCAGCAGCCAAGCCTCCAGGCAGGGGAATAACAATGAGCAGTTCTTC
>TRBJ2-1|-|TRBD2|TRBV7-7
CASSLGGLARHNEQFF
TGTGCTAGCAGCTTAGGGGGACTAGCGAGGCACAATGAGCAGTTCTTC
>TRBJ1-5|few|-|TRBV27
CASSSVQNQPQHF
TGTGCCAGCAGTTCTGTCCAGAATCAGCCCCAGCATTTT
>TRBJ2-7|-|-|TRBV7-2
CASSLDAGYEQYF
TGTGCCAGCAGCTTAGATGCGGGATACGAGCAGTACTTC
>TRBJ1-2|-|-|TRBV11-2
CASSLTFGGNYGYTF
TGTGCCAGCAGCTTAACTTTTGGAGGGAACTATGGCTACACCTTC
>TRBJ2-3|-|TRBD2|TRBV7-3
CASSYHSGTNTDTQYF
TGTGCCAGCAGCTACCATAGCGGGACCAACACAGATACGCAGTATTTT
>TRBJ2-4|few|TRBD1|TRBV29-1
CSVGDRGNIQYF
TGCAGCGTGGGAGACAGGGGGAACATTCAGTACTTC
>TRBJ2-7|-|-|TRBV21-1
CASTPRQNAEQYF
TGTGCCAGCACCCCGCGGCAGAATGCCGAGCAGTACTTC
>TRBJ1-1|-|-|TRBV6-5
CASRQGTEAFF
TGTGCCAGCAGGCAGGGAACTGAAGCTTTCTTT
>TRBJ2-3|-|-|TRBV4-3
CASSQAGQWYF
TGCGCCAGCAGCCAAGCTGGTCAGTGGTATTTT
>TRBJ2-7|-|TRBD2|TRBV6-5
CASSRLAGAGEQYF
TGTGCCAGCAGCCGACTAGCGGGAGCGGGTGAGCAGTACTTC
>TRBJ2-1|-|-|TRBV9
CASSAGKRNEQFF
TGTGCCAGCAGCGCCGGGAAACGCAATGAGCAGTTCTTC
>TRBJ1-5|-|TRBD1|TRBV12-5
CASGPDRPNQPQHF
TGTGCTAGTGGACCGGACAGGCCCAATCAGCCCCAGCATTTT
>TRBJ2-2|-|-|TRBV30
CAWNDSPNTGELFF
TGTGCCTGGAATGACAGCCCTAACACCGGGGAGCTGTTTTTT
>TRBJ1-2|-|-|TRBV18
CASSPPVTAYGYTF
TGTGCCAGCTCACCACCCGTGACAGCTTATGGCTACACCTTC
>TRBJ2-7|-|-|TRBV28
CASSSPGAEQYF
TGTGCCAGCAGTTCCCCTGGGGCCGAGCAGTACTTC
>TRBJ2-7|-|TRBD2|TRBV5-4
CASSFRNGGDPYF
TGTGCCAGCAGCTTCCGCAACGGGGGGGATCCGTACTTC
>TRBJ2-7|once|TRBD1|TRBV19
CASSSSTGWAYEQYF
TGTGCCAGTAGTTCGTCGACAGGGTGGGCCTACGAGCAGTACTTC
>TRBJ1-4|-|-|TRBV4-3
CASSQDGSSNEKLFF
TGCGCCAGCAGCCAAGATGGCTCCAGTAATGAAAAACTGTTTTTT
>TRBJ2-1|-|TRBD1|TRBV10-1
CASSETGQAYNEQFF
TGCGCCAGCAGTGAGACGGGACAGGCCTACAATGAGCAGTTCTTC
>TRBJ1-2|-|-|TRBV2
CATSTVYGYTF
TGTGCCACCTCGACAGTCTATGGCTACACCTTC
>TRBJ1-5|-|-|TRBV19
CASSISGRVGPQHF
TGTGCCAGTAGTATTAGCGGCCGTGTAGGGCCCCAGCATTTT
>TRBJ2-5|-|-|TRBV27
CASGAYGRAQYF
TGTGCCAGCGGGGCCTATGGCAGGGCCCAGTACTTC
>TRBJ2-1|-|TRBD2|TRBV6-4
CASSDSGTSGVNEQFF
TGTGCCAGCAGTGACTCCGGGACTAGCGGAGTCAATGAGCAGTTCTTC
>TRBJ1-1|-|-|TRBV5-1
CASSYRRFDTEAFF
TGCGCCAGCAGCTACCGCAGGTTTGACACTGAAGCTTTCTTT